The 6 T cell receptor beta chains below all came from one sample that was sequenced in a study of long-term antiretroviral therapy in people with HIV. Version v3.0 of the immunoSEQ assay was performed at survey level. Generated by immunoSEQ multiplex PCR, the TCRdb table keeps only in-frame clones and is missing some. The profile shows some 28,000 clones, 78% of them singletons. This specimen was unsorted PBMCs, taken 1.5 years before starting antiretroviral therapy. These receptor sequences come from a man aged 18 to 30 with HIV.

The chain employs TRBV4-1 and TRBJ2-2, with 14 bases that match TRBD2. V lost 1 base and J lost 4; bases outside the gene matches: 5. CDR1 is MGHRA and CDR2 is YSYEKL in the germline V gene. This CDR3 is built from 18 residues. This chain's CDR3 is CASSQGGLAGVGTGELFF. The CDR3, as DNA: TGCGCCAGCAGCCAAGGGGGACTAGCGGGAGTCGGCACCGGGGAGCTGTTTTTT.

The chain is built from TRBV5-4 and TRBJ1-4; 11 nucleotides line up with TRBD1. The CDR3 consists of 16 residues. Per the germline V gene, CDR1 is SGHNT and CDR2 is YYREEE (reference sequence). Trimming took 4 bases from V and 6 from J; bases not matched to a gene: 8. The CDR3 sequence is CASSRTGGAGDEKLFF. In nucleotides, the CDR3 is TGTGCCAGCAGCCGGACAGGGGGCGCAGGGGATGAAAAACTGTTTTTT.

This chain links TRBV5-6 with TRBJ1-2, with TRBD1 as a possible D gene (5 bases). There are 17 residues in the CDR3. With 6 bases removed from V and 5 bases from J, the gap between germline ends came to 26 bases. CDR1 is SGHDT, CDR2 YYEEEE, per germline. The CDR3, as DNA: TGTGCCAGCACCTGGTGGGCAGGGCCGCATGGACGATATGGCTACACCTTC. Its translation: CASTWWAGPHGRYGYTF.

The chain joins TRBV4-2 to TRBJ2-7, with D perhaps TRBD1 (5 bases). This CDR3 region has 15 residues. The ends were cut back, 0 bases at V and 5 bases at J, with 14 bases in the middle. Per the germline V gene, CDR1 is LGHNA and CDR2 is YNFKEQ. Here the CDR3 DNA reads TGTGCCAGCAGCCAAGAGGTCCAGGGCGGCCACGAGCAGTACTTC. Residues: CASSQEVQGGHEQYF.

This rearrangement joins TRBV10-3 to TRBJ1-3, with a possible D match to TRBD1 (5 bases). Germline lookup yields CDR1 ENHRY and CDR2 SYGVKD. The ends were cut back, 8 bases at V and 0 bases at J, with 14 bases in the middle. CDR3 length: 15 amino acids. The CDR3 loop is CAISRGRDSGNTIYF. For the CDR3, the DNA is TGTGCCATCTCTAGAGGCAGGGACTCTGGAAACACCATATATTTT.

V gene TRBV2 combines with J gene TRBJ1-4, with D maybe TRBD1 (5 bases). Germline loops: CDR1 SNHLY, CDR2 FYNNEI. This CDR3 has 15 amino acids. V was pared by 6 bases and J by 0 bases, with 11 bases between. The CDR3 region has the DNA TGTGCCAGCAGGCCGGGGACGGCAACTAATGAAAAACTGTTTTTT. Protein sequence: CASRPGTATNEKLFF.